A selection of T cell receptor beta chains follows, all from one sample in a study of Tregs in tolerant kidney transplant recipients. Clones were read by immunoSEQ multiplex PCR, and TCRdb kept only the in-frame ones, dropping some. Among about 120,000 clones, roughly 93% were seen once, and the ten largest hold approximately 0.59%. What was sequenced was CD4+ T cells from blood. The source of these receptors is a human donor in good health. The CDR3 runs from the conserved cysteine through the conserved F or W. D genes are given only for firm matches. The size of a clone is reported for some rows only, either as once, few or many, or as a class for expanded clones.

v_gene	j_gene	d_gene	abundance	CDR3aa	CDR3nt
TRBV11-3	TRBJ2-3	NA	NA	CASSLALGGVGTDTQYF	TGTGCCAGCAGCTTGGCCCTGGGGGGAGTTGGGACAGATACGCAGTATTTT
TRBV7-8	TRBJ2-3	NA	NA	CASSSIGGRTDTQYF	TGTGCCAGCAGCTCCATTGGGGGGCGCACAGATACGCAGTATTTT
TRBV9	TRBJ1-3	NA	NA	CASGGGGNTIYF	TGTGCCAGTGGGGGGGGTGGAAACACCATATATTTT
TRBV7-8	TRBJ1-5	NA	NA	CASSLEGHQPQHF	TGTGCCAGCAGCTTAGAAGGGCATCAGCCCCAGCATTTT
TRBV30	TRBJ2-7	NA	NA	CAWSLRADMYEQYF	TGTGCCTGGAGCCTAAGGGCGGACATGTACGAGCAGTACTTC
TRBV4-2	TRBJ2-3	TRBD2	NA	CASSSQASGDLTDTQYF	TGTGCCAGCAGTAGTCAAGCTAGCGGGGACCTCACCGATACGCAGTATTTT
TRBV29-1	TRBJ2-5	TRBD1	NA	CSVGRAGGGETQYF	TGCAGCGTTGGGAGGGCAGGGGGCGGGGAGACCCAGTACTTC
TRBV2	TRBJ1-1	NA	NA	CASSEQERGYTEAFF	TGTGCCAGCAGTGAACAGGAGAGGGGTTACACTGAAGCTTTCTTT
TRBV6-5	TRBJ1-1	TRBD1	few	CASSKIQGHAFF	TGTGCCAGCAGTAAGATACAGGGGCACGCTTTCTTT
TRBV9	TRBJ2-3	TRBD1	NA	CASSVVGTGIDTQYF	TGTGCCAGCAGCGTAGTCGGGACAGGAATTGATACGCAGTATTTT
TRBV7-9	TRBJ1-1	TRBD1	NA	CASKLQGAYTEAFF	TGTGCCAGCAAACTTCAGGGGGCGTACACTGAAGCTTTCTTT
TRBV2	TRBJ2-1	NA	few	CASSEGAEQFF	TGTGCCAGCAGTGAGGGGGCAGAGCAGTTCTTC
TRBV18	TRBJ2-2	TRBD1	NA	CASSPEGQGGTGELFF	TGTGCCAGCTCACCGGAAGGACAGGGCGGCACCGGGGAGCTGTTTTTT
TRBV14	TRBJ2-1	NA	once	CASSRDLYNEQFF	TGTGCCAGCAGCCGGGACTTGTACAATGAGCAGTTCTTC
TRBV5-1	TRBJ2-1	NA	NA	CASSLDPSYNEQFF	TGCGCCAGCAGCTTGGATCCAAGCTACAATGAGCAGTTCTTC
TRBV7-8	TRBJ1-2	TRBD1	NA	CASSLELRGNYGYTF	TGTGCCAGCAGCTTAGAGCTCAGGGGGAACTATGGCTACACCTTC
TRBV18	TRBJ2-1	NA	NA	CASSPLVRYNEQFF	TGTGCCAGCTCACCTTTGGTGCGGTACAATGAGCAGTTCTTC
TRBV9	TRBJ2-5	NA	NA	CASSGTVNTRETQYF	TGTGCCAGCAGCGGGACCGTCAATACCAGAGAGACCCAGTACTTC
TRBV30	TRBJ2-5	TRBD2	NA	CAWSRGTSGSGTQYF	TGTGCCTGGAGTAGGGGGACTAGCGGGAGCGGGACCCAGTACTTC
TRBV6-5	TRBJ2-7	TRBD1	once	CASSRTGFEPYEQYF	TGTGCCAGCAGCCGGACAGGGTTTGAACCCTACGAGCAGTACTTC
TRBV18	TRBJ1-4	NA	NA	CASSPPTGWGEKLFF	TGTGCCAGCTCACCACCAACAGGGTGGGGTGAAAAACTGTTTTTT
TRBV7-9	TRBJ2-2	NA	once	CASSLASGHSNTGELFF	TGTGCCAGCAGCTTAGCGTCCGGCCACTCGAACACCGGGGAGCTGTTTTTT
TRBV12-5	TRBJ2-7	TRBD1	NA	CASGLPRDRVSEQYF	TGTGCTAGTGGTTTGCCCCGGGACAGGGTGAGTGAGCAGTACTTC
TRBV29-1	TRBJ1-1	NA	NA	CSVEETAGKAFF	TGCAGCGTTGAAGAAACAGCAGGGAAAGCTTTCTTT
TRBV18	TRBJ1-2	TRBD1	NA	CASSPQSGTGLYGYTF	TGTGCCAGCTCACCACAATCCGGGACAGGACTATATGGCTACACCTTC
TRBV5-6	TRBJ1-1	NA	NA	CASSPPQMGGGDTEAFF	TGTGCCAGCAGCCCCCCTCAGATGGGCGGCGGGGACACTGAAGCTTTCTTT
TRBV5-4	TRBJ2-3	TRBD2	NA	CASSRRLAGVSDTQYF	TGTGCCAGCAGCCGGAGGCTAGCGGGAGTATCAGATACGCAGTATTTT
TRBV6-1	TRBJ2-2	NA	once	CASPAGTSGPGELFF	TGTGCCAGCCCTGCCGGGACGAGCGGACCCGGGGAGCTGTTTTTT
TRBV18	TRBJ1-3	NA	NA	CASSPGQSSGNTIYF	TGTGCCAGCTCACCCGGGCAGAGCTCTGGAAACACCATATATTTT
TRBV18	TRBJ1-2	TRBD1	NA	CASSPAPQGDRSYTF	TGTGCCAGCTCACCCGCCCCGCAGGGGGATCGTAGCTACACCTTC
TRBV4-2	TRBJ2-1	NA	NA	CASSQDGRGRDEQFF	TGTGCCAGCAGCCAAGATGGGAGGGGGAGGGATGAGCAGTTCTTC
TRBV15	TRBJ1-3	TRBD1	NA	CATSRGLGQFVAIYF	TGTGCCACCAGCAGAGGTTTGGGACAGTTTGTAGCCATATATTTT
TRBV14	TRBJ2-3	NA	once	CASSRNGDTQYF	TGTGCCAGCAGCCGAAACGGAGATACGCAGTATTTT
TRBV14	TRBJ2-7	TRBD1	NA	CASSPPWGADRGVYEQYF	TGTGCCAGCAGCCCCCCTTGGGGAGCTGACAGGGGGGTCTACGAGCAGTACTTC
TRBV18	TRBJ2-7	NA	NA	CASSPPAGVGEQYF	TGTGCCAGCTCACCACCAGCAGGGGTCGGCGAGCAGTACTTC
TRBV27	TRBJ1-2	TRBD1	NA	CASSPPGQVSNYGYTF	TGTGCCAGCAGTCCTCCGGGACAGGTTTCTAACTATGGCTACACCTTC
TRBV7-6	TRBJ2-7	NA	NA	CASRSKGQYF	TGTGCCAGCCGTTCGAAGGGGCAGTACTTC
TRBV5-1	TRBJ1-2	TRBD1	few	CASSGGDSYGYTF	TGCGCCAGCAGCGGGGGGGACAGCTATGGCTACACCTTC
TRBV19	TRBJ1-4	NA	NA	CASRPRVWGDEKLFF	TGTGCCAGTAGACCGAGGGTCTGGGGTGATGAAAAACTGTTTTTT
TRBV30	TRBJ1-5	TRBD1	NA	CAWSPTGGLQPQHF	TGTGCCTGGAGTCCGACAGGGGGCCTTCAGCCCCAGCATTTT
TRBV5-4	TRBJ2-7	TRBD2	NA	CASSGAPGLAGGPSYEQYF	TGTGCCAGCAGCGGAGCGCCGGGACTAGCGGGAGGGCCCTCCTACGAGCAGTACTTC
TRBV19	TRBJ2-1	NA	NA	CASSIGWTYNEQFF	TGTGCCAGTAGTATTGGATGGACATACAATGAGCAGTTCTTC
TRBV5-1	TRBJ2-1	TRBD2	NA	CASSSLAAASYNEQFF	TGCGCCAGCAGCTCCCTAGCGGCCGCCTCCTACAATGAGCAGTTCTTC
TRBV11-2	TRBJ1-4	NA	NA	CASSVYLEKLFF	TGTGCCAGCAGCGTGTACCTCGAAAAACTGTTTTTT
TRBV19	TRBJ2-1	TRBD1	NA	CASSGTGGYNEQFF	TGTGCCAGTAGCGGGACAGGGGGGTACAATGAGCAGTTCTTC
TRBV7-9	TRBJ2-7	TRBD1	NA	CASSSLTGKLSEQYF	TGTGCCAGCAGCTCCCTGACAGGGAAATTAAGCGAGCAGTACTTC
TRBV13	TRBJ1-3	NA	NA	CASSRGFISPSASGNTIYF	TGTGCCAGCAGCCGCGGCTTTATCTCTCCCTCCGCGTCTGGAAACACCATATATTTT